These T cell receptor beta chains were read from a single sample in a study of blood T cells in healthy people across ages. TCRdb re-called the 5' RACE reads with MiXCR, one entry per CDR3 protein. The sample includes about 900,000 distinct CDR3 sequences, about 48% of them seen just once. Specimen: blood. The receptor source for this set is a young man in good health. CDR3s include the opening cysteine and the closing phenylalanine or tryptophan. D genes are given only for firm matches. Clone size, where shown, is once, few, many, or a class for clones that have expanded.

j_call	clone_size	v_call	d_call	cdr3_nt	cdr3_aa
TRBJ2-3	many	TRBV10-3	NA	TGTGCCATCAGTGGAGGGACAGATACGCAGTATTTT	CAISGGTDTQYF
TRBJ2-1	NA	TRBV4-2	TRBD2	TGTGCCAGCAGCCAGGAGGGACTAGCGGGGGGTCTCTCCTACAATGAGCAGTTCTTC	CASSQEGLAGGLSYNEQFF
TRBJ1-2	few	TRBV12-3/TRBV12-4	TRBD1	TGTGCCAGCAGACGACAGGGATCCTATGGCTACACCTTC	CASRRQGSYGYTF
TRBJ1-2	NA	TRBV3-1	NA	TGTGCCAGCAGCCAAGATGGGGGCAGCCATCCCTATGGCTACACCTTC	CASSQDGGSHPYGYTF
TRBJ2-7	NA	TRBV29-1	NA	TGCAGCGTTCTTATAGGGGCAGGCTACGAGCAGTACTTC	CSVLIGAGYEQYF
TRBJ2-7	NA	TRBV27	NA	TGTGCCAGCAGTCCCTGGACAGATACCTACGAGCAGTACTTC	CASSPWTDTYEQYF
TRBJ2-6	many	TRBV3-1	NA	TGTGCCAGCAGACGGGTTTCTGGGGCCAACGTCCTGACTTTC	CASRRVSGANVLTF
TRBJ2-7	few	TRBV7-2	NA	TGTGCCAGCAGCTCAAGACTGGGGAGCTCCTACGAGCAGTACTTC	CASSSRLGSSYEQYF
TRBJ2-3	many	TRBV7-2	TRBD2	TGTGCCAGCAGCTCCGGACTAGCGGGGAGGGCAGATACGCAGTATTTT	CASSSGLAGRADTQYF
TRBJ1-1	NA	TRBV6-2/TRBV6-3	NA	TGTGCCAGCAGTAGTACAGGGACGGTGGCAGGTCCCACTGAAGCTTTCTTT	CASSSTGTVAGPTEAFF
TRBJ2-1	NA	TRBV3-1	TRBD2	TGTGCCAGCAGCCCGGGGGGTCGGATCGTATACAACGAGCAGTTCTTC	CASSPGGRIVYNEQFF
TRBJ1-2	NA	TRBV6-6	TRBD1	TGTGCCAGCAGTGACAGGGACTATGGCTACACCTTC	CASSDRDYGYTF
TRBJ2-3	few	TRBV4-1	TRBD2	TGCGCCAGCAGCCCCAAGTTCGGACTAGCGGAACCCAGGACAGATACGCAGTATTTT	CASSPKFGLAEPRTDTQYF
TRBJ2-1	NA	TRBV11-1	NA	TGTGCCAGCAGCTTAGAAGGTGCCCTTTCCTACAATGAGCAGTTCTTC	CASSLEGALSYNEQFF
TRBJ1-2	NA	TRBV7-2	NA	TGTGCCAGCAGCGCCGGACTGATTAATACTGGCTACACCTTC	CASSAGLINTGYTF
TRBJ2-5	NA	TRBV12-3/TRBV12-4	TRBD2	TGTGCCAGCAGGGGGACTAGCGGGACCCAGTACTTC	CASRGTSGTQYF
TRBJ2-5	NA	TRBV7-6	NA	TGTGCCAGCAGCTTAGAAGGGGCTACACAAGAGACCCAGTACTTC	CASSLEGATQETQYF
TRBJ1-1	NA	TRBV12-3/TRBV12-4	NA	TGTGCCAGCAGTCTGGCAAGGGGTCTTGGCAGCACTGAAGCTTTCTTT	CASSLARGLGSTEAFF
TRBJ2-7	NA	TRBV28	TRBD2	TGTGCCAGCAGTATCCCCAAGACTAGCGGGGGGGCCTCATACCTTAGGAACGAGCAGTACTTC	CASSIPKTSGGASYLRNEQYF
TRBJ1-2	few	TRBV30	NA	TGTGCCTGGAGTGTAGGGGGGAATGGCTACACCTTC	CAWSVGGNGYTF
TRBJ1-4	NA	TRBV4-3	TRBD1	TGCGTCAGCAGCCAAGATCCTACTCTCAGGGGGCGCGAAAAACTGTTTTTT	CVSSQDPTLRGREKLFF
TRBJ2-7	NA	TRBV11-1	NA	TGTGCCAGCAGTGGGGGCCCAGGGCCCTACGAGCAGTACTTC	CASSGGPGPYEQYF
TRBJ2-1	many	TRBV7-2	NA	TGTGCCAGCAGCTTAGTTGGGGGTGAGCAGTTCTTC	CASSLVGGEQFF
TRBJ1-6	few	TRBV2	NA	TGTGCCAGCATGGACGGGTATTCACCCCTCCACTTT	CASMDGYSPLHF
TRBJ1-5	NA	TRBV12-3/TRBV12-4	TRBD1	TGTGCCAGCAGTCGCCCGGGACAGGGAACCCAGCCCCAGCATTTT	CASSRPGQGTQPQHF
TRBJ1-2	NA	TRBV6-1	NA	TGTGCCAGCAAGCCAGAGTCCTATGGCTACACCTTC	CASKPESYGYTF
TRBJ2-7	NA	TRBV27	NA	TGTGCCAGCAGTCATAATGGCTACGAGCAGTACTTC	CASSHNGYEQYF
TRBJ2-7	NA	TRBV6-5	NA	TGTGCTAGCGAACAGGCCCTTGGCCACGAGCAGTACTTC	CASEQALGHEQYF
TRBJ2-3	NA	TRBV12-3/TRBV12-4	TRBD2	TGTGCCAGCAGGCAACTAGCGGGGCGGGAGGATACGCAGTATTTT	CASRQLAGREDTQYF
TRBJ2-5	NA	TRBV12-3/TRBV12-4	NA	TGTGCCAGCAGTACACAGGAAGAGGCCCAGTACTTC	CASSTQEEAQYF
TRBJ1-6	NA	TRBV9	NA	TGTGCCAGCAGCAGACAGGACAGCTCCTATAATTCACCCCTCCACTTT	CASSRQDSSYNSPLHF
TRBJ2-3	NA	TRBV28	NA	TGTGCCAGCAGAACTAGCCGGGAATTAGTTGGGTGGCAGTATTTT	CASRTSRELVGWQYF
TRBJ1-1	NA	TRBV25-1	TRBD1	TGTGCCAGCAGTGGACCCCCCGGGACAGGATCCTTGAACACTGAAGCTTTCTTT	CASSGPPGTGSLNTEAFF
TRBJ2-5	NA	TRBV4-1	NA	TGCGCCAGCAGCCAAGTCAGGCGGGAGACCCAGTACTTC	CASSQVRRETQYF
TRBJ2-7	NA	TRBV3-1	NA	TGTGCCAGCACCAACGGCAGGGGGGCCTACGAGCAGTACTTC	CASTNGRGAYEQYF
TRBJ1-5	NA	TRBV3-1	NA	TGTGCCAGCAGCGGGGGTTGGTTTCTACCTAAGGGTAATCAGCCCCAGCATTTT	CASSGGWFLPKGNQPQHF
TRBJ2-1	once	TRBV28	TRBD2	TGTGCCAGCAGTCAGCACGCTAGCGGGTACAATGAGCAGTTCTTC	CASSQHASGYNEQFF
TRBJ1-5	NA	TRBV4-1	TRBD1	TGCGCCAGCAGCCAAGATGGGACAGGCAGCAATCAGCCCCAGCATTTT	CASSQDGTGSNQPQHF
TRBJ1-2	NA	TRBV29-1	TRBD1	TGCAGCGTTGACGGGGGGACAGGGGCGGATTCGGACTATGGCTACACCTTC	CSVDGGTGADSDYGYTF
TRBJ1-5	NA	TRBV7-9	TRBD1	TGTGCCAGCAGCCTCGGGACAGGGGACCAAAGCAATCAGCCCCAGCATTTT	CASSLGTGDQSNQPQHF
TRBJ2-3	NA	TRBV29-1	NA	TGCAGCGTCCACCCCCCTACTAGTGGGGACACAGATACGCAGTATTTT	CSVHPPTSGDTDTQYF
TRBJ2-7	NA	TRBV6-1	NA	TGTGCCAGCAGTCATCAGACAGGGGACTACAATGAGCAGTACTTC	CASSHQTGDYNEQYF
TRBJ1-2	many	TRBV13	NA	TGTGCCAGCAGCTTGAGGGGCGGTGAGGGCTACACCTTC	CASSLRGGEGYTF
TRBJ2-3	NA	TRBV20-1	TRBD2	TGCAGTGCAGAAGCTAGCGGGAGTGATACGCAGTATTTT	CSAEASGSDTQYF
TRBJ2-7	many	TRBV3-1	NA	TGTGCCAGCAGCCGGGGGGACTACGAGCAGTACTTC	CASSRGDYEQYF
TRBJ1-5	few	TRBV12-3/TRBV12-4	NA	TGTGCCAGCAGTTTAGGGTTGGGCAATCAGCCCCAGCATTTT	CASSLGLGNQPQHF
TRBJ2-2	NA	TRBV7-9	TRBD1	TGTGCCAGCAGCTTTTCCCCGGGACAGGGGTTCGCCGGGGAGCTGTTTTTT	CASSFSPGQGFAGELFF